This TCR beta chain was found in a study of regulatory T cells in long-lasting Graves disease. This CDR3 has 11 amino acids. Deletions cut 7 bases from V and 8 bases from J, with 14 bases between. Germline values: CDR1 DFQATT, CDR2 SNEGSKA (reference sequence). Both iRepertoire HTBI primers and Arm-PCR of CDR3 regions were used to build the TCR beta libraries. Authors' data handling: Gene usage covered around 62 TRBV and about 15 TRBJ segments. TCRdb recomputed calls from the multiplex PCR reads with MiXCR, one row per CDR3 protein. Clone size and V and J calls follow TCRdb, not the original study. The sample holds about 470,000 distinct CDR3 sequences, 15% to 20% seen once. The time point: newly diagnosed GD, antithyroid drugs for less than 3 months. Extracted RNA from PBMCs served as the source of the TCR library. The same data also contributed to another study, on T cells in Graves' hyperthyroidism and ophthalmopathy.

This sample comprised peripheral blood mononuclear cells (PBMCs), obtained at new diagnosis, from a patient treated with antithyroid drugs. V is TRBV20-1 and J is TRBJ1-2; D is unclear. The clonotype comes from a man in his forties with Graves disease. CDR3 region: CSGTKLNGYTF. CDR3 bases: TGCAGTGGCACTAAATTGAACGGCTACACCTTC.